These 21 T cell receptor beta chains were sequenced from one sample in a study of TIL therapy for anti-PD-1-resistant metastatic lung cancer. The time point: pre-treatment sample, taken before nivolumab and TIL therapy. Most excised metastases sampled were pleural nodules or supraclavicular lymph nodes. This was the immunoSEQ v3 assay. The method was immunoSEQ multiplex PCR; TCRdb's version includes in-frame clones alone and lacks a portion of them. The sample lists 95,000 or so clones, roughly 65% occurring once. This sample comprised tumor tissue, obtained at baseline. All receptors derive from a person aged 25 to 85 with non-small cell lung cancer.

The V and J genes are TRBV28 and TRBJ2-7, with 9 bases identical to TRBD2. Germline V gene lookup returns CDR1 MDHEN and CDR2 SYDVKM. V was pared by 9 bases and J by 0 bases, with 9 bases of the junction left unmatched. This CDR3 spans 15 amino acids. The CDR3 loop is CASGPRLADSYEQYF. The CDR3 DNA reads as TGTGCCAGTGGCCCCCGACTAGCGGACTCCTACGAGCAGTACTTC.

The chain is built from TRBV6-5 and TRBJ2-1; 9 bases are a match to TRBD2. Germline CDR1 is MNHEY and CDR2 is SVGAGI. The CDR3 runs 14 residues. Trimming took 6 bases from V and 6 from J; bases not matched to a gene: 6. In nucleotides, the CDR3 is TGTGCCAGCAGAAGGGGACTAGCCCTCAATGAGCAGTTCTTC. This sequence encodes CASRRGLALNEQFF.

This clone was observed a few times. This sequence joins TRBV6-5 and TRBJ2-1; possible D gene TRBD2, 5 bases. V was clipped by 6 bases and J by 9 bases, with 15 bases between them. From germline, CDR1 is MNHEY and CDR2 SVGAGI. The CDR3 consists of 13 residues. CDR3 loop: CASRPPKGSEQFF. CDR3 DNA: TGTGCCAGCAGGCCACCAAAAGGGAGTGAGCAGTTCTTC.

This clone was seen a handful of times. The chain employs TRBV18 and TRBJ2-5; D is undetermined. Germline lookup yields CDR1 KGHSH and CDR2 LQKENI. V dropped 3 bases and J dropped 1 base, with 12 bases sitting between them. The CDR3 totals 15 residues. CDR3 nucleotides: TGTGCCAGCTCACCTCAGGAGTCCCCCCAAGAGACCCAGTACTTC. It codes for CASSPQESPQETQYF.

The gene calls are TRBV4-1 and TRBJ2-4; a possible D gene is TRBD1 (6 bases). The CDR3 is 18 residues long. With 3 bases removed from V and 0 bases from J, the gap between germline ends came to 18 bases. Germline V CDR1 and CDR2: MGHRA, YSYEKL. CDR3 protein: CASSQSGAGDIAKNIQYF. In DNA, the CDR3 is TGCGCCAGCAGCCAGTCTGGCGCAGGGGATATAGCCAAAAACATTCAGTACTTC.

This CDR3 is CASSGGQPSSGNTIYF. The CDR3 DNA sequence: TGCGCCAGCAGCGGGGGACAGCCGAGCTCTGGAAACACCATATATTTT. The rearrangement uses TRBV10-1 and TRBJ1-3; 7 bases are a match to TRBD1. Germline CDR1 reads WNHNN; CDR2 reads SYGVQD (reference sequence). V dropped 6 bases and J dropped 0; count of bases not matched to a gene: 8. There are 16 residues in the CDR3.

In nucleotides, the CDR3 is TGTGCCAGCAGTTACTGGGGGACAGGGGTTGGTCTCGAGAACACTGAAGCTTTCTTT. Encoded protein: CASSYWGTGVGLENTEAFF. The chain is built from TRBV6-2 or TRBV6-3 and TRBJ1-1, with TRBD1 identical over 10 bases. The CDR3 is made up of 19 amino acids. Germline V lookup: CDR1 MNHEY, CDR2 SVGEGT. The J segment lost 1 base and the V segment lost 1 base, leaving 12 bases of the junction unmatched.

The chain is built from TRBV3-1 (or the pseudogene TRBV3-2) and TRBJ2-4; TRBD1 aligns across 8 bases. Germline CDR1 is LGHDT and CDR2 is YNNKEL (reference sequence). This CDR3 spans 17 amino acids. The V and J ends lost 1 base and 6 bases, in that order; junction bases with no gene match: 11. The CDR3: CASSQVRTGPVRNIQYF. The CDR3 DNA is TGTGCCAGCAGCCAAGTCAGGACAGGGCCCGTCCGAAACATTCAGTACTTC.

This clone was detected only a few times. The V and J genes are TRBV2 and TRBJ1-3; unclear D gene. Looked up from germline, CDR1 is SNHLY and CDR2 is FYNNEI. The length of the CDR3 is 11 residues. V was cut by 5 bases and J by 2 bases, with 1 base left in between. The CDR3 region has the DNA TGTGCCAGCAGTCCTGGAAACACCATATATTTT. Its protein is CASSPGNTIYF.

The table lists this clone with a few counts. J is TRBJ2-5 and V is TRBV3-1 (or the pseudogene TRBV3-2); 11 bases fit TRBD2. CDR3 length: 15 amino acids. The germline gives CDR1 LGHDT, CDR2 YNNKEL (reference sequence). V shed 6 bases, J shed 1 base, and the junction held 4 bases outside the gene matches. The CDR3 sequence: CASSTGTSGQETQYF. DNA for the CDR3: TGTGCCAGCAGTACCGGGACTAGCGGCCAAGAGACCCAGTACTTC.

For this clone: A much larger clone differs by one base, so this may be a read error. The CDR3 DNA follows: TGTGCCAGCAGTTACTCCGGGGAGCTGTTTTTT. This encodes CASSYSGELFF. The chain combines TRBV27 with TRBJ2-2; D is unclear. The V and J ends lost 4 bases and 6 bases respectively, with 3 bases between them. Germline CDR1 and CDR2: MNHEY and SMNVEV (reference sequence). The CDR3 has 11 amino acids.

The chain joins TRBV20-1 to TRBJ2-5; no clear D. V gave up 3 bases and J gave up 6 bases, with 5 bases separating them. This CDR3 comprises 10 residues. Germline CDR1 reads DFQATT; CDR2 reads SNEGSKA (reference sequence). This chain's CDR3 is CSASLQTQYF. The CDR3, as DNA: TGCAGTGCTAGCCTTCAGACCCAGTACTTC.

The rearrangement uses TRBV6-2 or TRBV6-3 and TRBJ2-2; D is unclear. This CDR3 has 13 residues. Germline V gene lookup returns CDR1 MNHEY and CDR2 SVGEGT. Trimming took off 5 bases at V and 6 bases at J, with 10 bases between the two ends. In DNA, the CDR3 is TGTGCCAGCAGTGTATACGGGTCCGGGGAGCTGTTTTTT. It specifies CASSVYGSGELFF.

This sequence joins TRBV30 and TRBJ2-7; the D is unclear. This CDR3 region has 11 residues. The V end was cut by 5 bases, the J end by 1 base, with 6 bases between. Germline-derived CDR1 and CDR2 are GTSNPN and SVGIG (reference sequence). The CDR3 is CAWAQSYEQYF. CDR3 DNA sequence: TGTGCCTGGGCCCAATCCTACGAGCAGTACTTC.

The V and J genes are TRBV4-2 and TRBJ1-2, with TRBD1 as a possible D gene (5 bases). This CDR3 comprises 14 residues. V was cut by 0 bases and J by 5 bases, with 10 bases left in between. The germline gives CDR1 LGHNA, CDR2 YNFKEQ. DNA for the CDR3: TGTGCCAGCAGCCAAGATCCCAGGGAATATGGCTACACCTTC. Protein sequence: CASSQDPREYGYTF.

This chain links TRBV30 with TRBJ2-6; no clear D. The V and J ends lost 1 base and 1 base respectively, with 11 bases between them. The CDR3 has 16 residues. Germline lookup yields CDR1 GTSNPN and CDR2 SVGIG (reference sequence). CDR3 in amino acids: CAWSAITGSGANVLTF. DNA of the CDR3: TGTGCCTGGAGTGCAATAACCGGGTCTGGGGCCAACGTCCTGACTTTC.

CDR3 in DNA: TGTGCCAGCTCACCACGAGAACAGGATGTAAAGTACTTC. Protein sequence: CASSPREQDVKYF. The chain is built from TRBV18 and TRBJ2-5; D is possibly TRBD1 (5 bases). CDR1 KGHSH and CDR2 LQKENI come from the germline V gene. Trimming took off 1 base at V and 12 bases at J, with 15 bases between the two ends. The CDR3 extends over 13 amino acids. The variable domain in full, completed from reference TRBV18 and TRBJ2-5, reads NAGVMQNPRHLVRRRGQEARLRCSPMKGHSHVYWYRQLPEEGLKFMVYLQKENIIDESGMPKERFSAEFPKEGPSILRIQQVVRGDSAAYFCASSPREQDVKYFGPGTRLLVL.

The chain employs TRBV2 and TRBJ1-5; TRBD1 agrees at 7 bases. Germline V gene sequence: CDR1 SNHLY, CDR2 FYNNEI. The V and J ends lost 4 bases and 1 base, in that order; junction bases with no gene match: 4. The length of the CDR3 is 15 residues. Here the CDR3 reads CASSGQGLSNQPQHF. The CDR3 region has the DNA TGTGCCAGCAGTGGACAGGGATTAAGCAATCAGCCCCAGCATTTT.

This clone was seen only once. The chain links TRBV5-1 to TRBJ2-2; D not certain. The CDR3 is made up of 12 amino acids. The V gene lost 4 bases and the J gene lost 2 bases, with 3 bases spanning the gap. Per germline, CDR1 SGHRS and CDR2 YFSETQ. CDR3 protein: CASSTNTGELFF. CDR3 DNA: TGCGCCAGCAGCACTAACACCGGGGAGCTGTTTTTT.

The chain uses TRBV6-2 or TRBV6-3 and TRBJ2-7; the D gene is possibly TRBD2 (6 bases). The CDR3 covers 14 residues. In germline, CDR1 is MNHEY, CDR2 SVGEGT. V gave up 4 bases and J gave up 3 bases, with 13 bases separating them. CDR3 sequence (DNA): TGTGCCAGCAGTTTCAGAGCGGGTTTCTACGAGCAGTACTTC. Translating gives CASSFRAGFYEQYF.

V and J are TRBV5-1 and TRBJ2-7; D might be TRBD1 (6 bases). V dropped 0 bases and J dropped 6 bases, with 13 bases sitting between them. There are 14 residues in the CDR3. Germline V gene lookup returns CDR1 SGHRS and CDR2 YFSETQ. In DNA form, the CDR3 reads TGCGCCAGCAGCTTGGACAGGGCCCCCGGCGAGCAGTACTTC. Translating gives CASSLDRAPGEQYF.